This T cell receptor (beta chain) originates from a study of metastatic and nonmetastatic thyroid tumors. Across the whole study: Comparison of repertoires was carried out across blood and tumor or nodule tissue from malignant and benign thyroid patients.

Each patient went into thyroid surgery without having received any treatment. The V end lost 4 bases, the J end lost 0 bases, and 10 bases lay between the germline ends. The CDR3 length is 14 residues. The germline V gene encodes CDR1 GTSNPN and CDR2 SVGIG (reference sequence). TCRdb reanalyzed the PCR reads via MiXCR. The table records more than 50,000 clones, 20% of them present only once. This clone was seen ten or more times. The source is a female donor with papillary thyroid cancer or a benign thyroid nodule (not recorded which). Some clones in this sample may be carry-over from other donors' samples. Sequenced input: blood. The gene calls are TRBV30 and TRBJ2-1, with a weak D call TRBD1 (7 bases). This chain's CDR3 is CAWMQGGSYNEQFF. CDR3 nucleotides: TGTGCCTGGATGCAGGGGGGCTCCTACAATGAGCAGTTCTTC. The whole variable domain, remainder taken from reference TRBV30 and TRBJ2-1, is SQTIHQWPATLVQPVGSPLSLECTVEGTSNPNLYWYRQAAGRGLQLLFYSVGIGQISSEVPQNLSASRPQDRQFILSSKKLLLSDSGFYLCAWMQGGSYNEQFFGPGTRLTVL.